The next 17 T cell receptor beta chains were all read from a single sample in a study of PD-L1 blockade in urothelial cancer. This table comes from immunoSEQ multiplex PCR, and its TCRdb copy is limited to in-frame clones, with some not included. The table shows 45,000 to 50,000 clones, with about 87% occurring only once. This material consisted of PBMCs, taken around atezolizumab (anti-PD-L1) treatment. These TCRs come from a man older than 75 with urothelial cancer.

This clone was recorded a few times. The chain uses TRBV7-2 and TRBJ2-7, with D perhaps TRBD2 (6 bases). The germline V gene encodes CDR1 SGHTA and CDR2 FQGNSA. V gave up 2 bases and J gave up 0 bases, with 11 bases separating them. The CDR3 is 15 amino acids. CDR3 in amino acids: CASSLQRVFSYEQYF. DNA of the CDR3: TGTGCCAGCAGCTTACAGCGGGTGTTCTCCTACGAGCAGTACTTC.

The V call is TRBV5-4, the J call TRBJ2-1; TRBD2 agrees at 10 bases. Germline lookup yields CDR1 SGHNT and CDR2 YYREEE (reference sequence). This CDR3 has 15 residues. The V gene end was trimmed by 4 bases and the J gene end by 3 bases; junction bases not matched to a gene: 4. CDR3 DNA: TGTGCCAGCAGCGGTGGACTAGCGGACTACAATGAGCAGTTCTTC. Protein sequence: CASSGGLADYNEQFF.

The J gene is TRBJ1-2, the V gene TRBV27; perhaps TRBD1 as D (6 bases). Germline CDR1 reads MNHEY; CDR2 reads SMNVEV (reference sequence). The V end lost 1 base, the J end lost 4 bases, and 19 bases lay between the germline ends. The CDR3 spans 17 residues. The CDR3 region is CASSLFLGAGQIYGYTF. CDR3 bases: TGTGCCAGCAGTTTATTTTTGGGGGCCGGCCAGATCTATGGCTACACCTTC.

The chain recombines TRBV5-6 with TRBJ1-1; no reliable D call. In germline, CDR1 is SGHDT, CDR2 YYEEEE. V was shortened by 1 base and J by 1 base, with 8 bases between the two germline ends. The CDR3 is made up of 14 amino acids. The CDR3 sequence: CASSLSSRNTEAFF. DNA of the CDR3: TGTGCCAGCAGCTTGTCGTCCAGGAACACTGAAGCTTTCTTT.

This clone was observed once. This chain connects TRBV7-9 to TRBJ1-1; 7 positions agree with TRBD1. Per the germline V gene, CDR1 is SEHNR and CDR2 is FQNEAQ (reference sequence). V lost 11 bases to trimming and J lost 5 bases; unmatched junction nucleotides: 11. The CDR3 totals 13 residues. CDR3 in DNA: TGTGCCGGACAGACAGGGCTGGAGACTGAAGCTTTCTTT. This sequence encodes CAGQTGLETEAFF.

The chain couples TRBV5-1 to TRBJ2-5, with D perhaps matching TRBD2 (5 bases). The CDR3 extends over 15 amino acids. V was shortened by 0 bases and J by 0 bases, with 9 bases between the two germline ends. Germline CDR1 reads SGHRS; CDR2 reads YFSETQ. The CDR3 protein is CASSLVRDHQETQYF. In DNA form, the CDR3 reads TGCGCCAGCAGCTTGGTGAGGGATCACCAAGAGACCCAGTACTTC.

This rearrangement joins TRBV5-6 to TRBJ2-5, with D possibly matching TRBD2 (5 bases). CDR3 size: 14 residues. Germline V lookup: CDR1 SGHDT, CDR2 YYEEEE. Trimming stripped 2 bases from V and 7 bases from J, with 15 bases between. CDR3 nucleotide sequence: TGTGCCAGCAGCTTCGAAGGGAGTGTGGCGACCCAGTACTTC. This encodes CASSFEGSVATQYF.

V and J are TRBV28 and TRBJ2-1; maybe TRBD1 (6 bases). CDR3 length: 16 amino acids. The germline CDR1 and CDR2 sequences are MDHEN and SYDVKM. The V end lost 2 bases, the J end lost 0 bases, and 11 bases lay between the germline ends. The CDR3: CASSLVAQGSYNEQFF. As DNA, the CDR3 is TGTGCCAGCAGTTTAGTGGCACAGGGCTCCTACAATGAGCAGTTCTTC.

CDR3: CAWSGDRGHQPQHF. CDR3 coding DNA: TGTGCCTGGAGTGGCGACAGGGGGCATCAGCCCCAGCATTTT. This chain uses TRBV30 with TRBJ1-5; TRBD1 matches at 10 bases. Germline CDR1 and CDR2: GTSNPN and SVGIG (reference sequence). The CDR3 runs to 14 residues. The ends lost 1 base at V and 5 bases at J; junction bases unmatched: 2.

The V call is TRBV7-2, the J call TRBJ1-5; possible D gene TRBD1, 6 bases. V was trimmed by 3 bases and J by 3 bases, leaving 12 bases between them. The CDR3 is 15 amino acids. The germline gives CDR1 SGHTA, CDR2 FQGNSA. The CDR3 DNA reads TGTGCCAGCAGCTTCCAGGGGCTCGACAATCAGCCCCAGCATTTT. Protein: CASSFQGLDNQPQHF.

V and J are TRBV30 and TRBJ2-5, with D possibly matching TRBD1 (5 bases). Trimming took 3 bases from V and 5 from J, leaving 10 bases between them. Looked up from germline, CDR1 is GTSNPN and CDR2 is SVGIG (reference sequence). The CDR3 totals 12 residues. Here the CDR3 DNA reads TGTGCCTGGAGGATGGGGCGGGAGACCCAGTACTTC. Protein sequence: CAWRMGRETQYF.

The gene calls are TRBV7-9 and TRBJ1-3, with 7 nucleotides matching TRBD1. This CDR3 spans 16 amino acids. Germline V gives CDR1 SEHNR, CDR2 FQNEAQ (reference sequence). V lost 6 bases to trimming and J lost 5 bases; unmatched junction nucleotides: 13. The CDR3 nucleotides read TGTGCCAGCAGGCCCGGCGACAGGGTCTTCAGAAACACCATATATTTT. Translation: CASRPGDRVFRNTIYF.

The chain carries TRBV6-5 and TRBJ1-1; a weak D match, TRBD1 (6 bases). CDR3 length: 14 amino acids. Germline V gives CDR1 MNHEY, CDR2 SVGAGI. Trimming took 7 bases from V and 0 from J, leaving 12 bases between them. CDR3 in amino acids: CASTSGQMNTEAFF. CDR3 nucleotide sequence: TGTGCCAGCACTTCCGGACAGATGAACACTGAAGCTTTCTTT.

This clone was detected once. The J gene is TRBJ2-3, the V gene TRBV28, with D possibly TRBD1 on 6 matching bases. The CDR3 consists of 15 residues. The germline V and J ends were trimmed by 6 bases and 6 bases, with 19 bases remaining between them. Germline V gives CDR1 MDHEN, CDR2 SYDVKM. CDR3 sequence: CASRKTGFKGDTQYF. The DNA of the CDR3 is TGTGCCAGCAGAAAGACAGGATTCAAGGGGGATACGCAGTATTTT.

V is TRBV19 and J is TRBJ2-3; no firm D call. The CDR3 extends over 14 amino acids. Between the trimmed V and J ends, which lost 8 bases and 2 bases, there was a span of 14 bases. CDR1 and CDR2 (germline): LNHDA, SQIVND (reference sequence). The CDR3 bases are TGTGCCAGTCGGAGTAGGTCTAACACAGATACGCAGTATTTT. Its protein product is CASRSRSNTDTQYF. The full variable domain, its missing parts supplied by reference TRBV19 and TRBJ2-3, is DGGITQSPKYLFRKEGQNVTLSCEQNLNHDAMYWYRQDPGQGLRLIYYSQIVNDFQKGDIAEGYSVSREKKESFPLTVTSAQKNPTAFYLCASRSRSNTDTQYFGPGTRLTVL.

This clone was seen only once. This CDR3 reads CASSPRTGGLGELFF. CDR3 nucleotide sequence: TGTGCCAGCAGCCCTCGGACAGGGGGCCTCGGGGAGCTGTTTTTT. The genes are TRBV14 and TRBJ2-2, with TRBD1 matching 11 bases. The CDR3 has 15 amino acids. Germline CDR1 SGHDN, CDR2 FVKESK. Losses at the gene ends were 4 bases for V and 7 bases for J; bases not matched to a gene: 5. The whole variable domain, remainder taken from reference TRBV14 and TRBJ2-2, is EAGVTQFPSHSVIEKGQTVTLRCDPISGHDNLYWYRRVMGKEIKFLLHFVKESKQDESGMPNNRFLAERTGGTYSTLKVQPAELEDSGVYFCASSPRTGGLGELFFGEGSRLTVL.

This clone occurred a few times. The J gene is TRBJ2-5, the V gene TRBV10-2, with D maybe TRBD1 (6 bases). Per the germline V gene, CDR1 is WSHSY and CDR2 is SAAADI. The CDR3 runs to 14 residues. Trimming removed 0 bases at V and 2 bases at J, with 7 bases between. The CDR3 is CASSESDSQETQYF. CDR3 nucleotide sequence: TGCGCCAGCAGTGAGTCGGACAGTCAAGAGACCCAGTACTTC.